One sample yielded the 2 T cell receptor beta chains listed below, sequenced in a study of T-cell reconstitution after alpha-beta-depleted transplantation in children. It was with unique molecular identifiers that the TCRbeta library was prepared. TCRdb called the PCR reads again in MiXCR, with one record for every CDR3 protein. The data contain approximately 490,000 distinct CDR3 sequences, roughly 10% of them singletons. The material sequenced was PBMCs, taken before TCRalphabeta/CD19-depleted stem cell transplant. These receptors were collected from a child between 2 and 9 years old with inherited bone marrow failure, due to receive a stem cell transplant.

This clonotype was picked up many times. This chain links TRBV28 with TRBJ1-2; TRBD1 matches at 11 bases. The V gene's germline CDR1 is MDHEN and CDR2 SYDVKM. V dropped 3 bases and J dropped 7; count of bases not matched to a gene: 4. This CDR3 contains 14 residues. The CDR3 here is CASSLAGTGGGYTF. The DNA of the CDR3 is TGTGCCAGCAGTTTGGCCGGGACAGGGGGTGGCTACACCTTC.

In its sample, this clonotype was seen many times. This chain connects TRBV20-1 to TRBJ2-3; the match to TRBD2 covers 12 bases. Germline CDR1 reads DFQATT; CDR2 reads SNEGSKA (reference sequence). This CDR3 region has 16 residues. V trimming: 5 bases; J trimming: 6 bases; junction bases outside the gene matches: 12. DNA of the CDR3: TGCAGTGCTTGGGCTCTAGCGGGAGGGCCCTCCGATACGCAGTATTTT. It specifies CSAWALAGGPSDTQYF.